Sequencing of this T cell receptor (beta chain) was carried out in a study of cytomegalovirus exposure and HLA in healthy donors. The ends lost 4 bases at V and 0 bases at J; junction bases unmatched: 6. Germline-derived CDR1 and CDR2 are SEHNR and FQNEAQ (reference sequence). This CDR3 is 17 amino acids long. Amplification used 60 Vbeta primers and 13 Jbeta primers. Repertoires were generated with immunoSEQ multiplex PCR, while TCRdb's copy carries only in-frame clones and drops some. This sample has roughly 200,000 clones, with less than 90% found just once. The sequence came from a man aged 45-60 years in good health and CMV-seronegative. Specimen: PBMCs. This chain uses TRBV7-9 with TRBJ1-2; 12 nucleotides match TRBD1. CDR3 in DNA: TGTGCCAGCAGCTCCCCCGGGACAGGGGGCGCTAACTATGGCTACACCTTC. Its protein product is CASSSPGTGGANYGYTF.